This T cell receptor beta chain was sequenced for a study of identical twins' blood T cells. Overall study results and limits: V gene usage reportedly matched far better within twin pairs than unrelated donors. Twin similarity might stem from environmental factors, not only genetics.

TCRdb processed the 5' RACE reads anew with MiXCR; each CDR3 protein has one entry. Here the sample spans fewer than 450,000 distinct CDR3 sequences, approximately 30% being singletons. Six healthy women, forming three identical twin pairs, donated samples. All three twin pairs grew up together with likely shared infections and vaccines. Only a few counts were recorded for this clonotype. No antigen is known for it. With 8 bases removed from V and 0 bases from J, the gap between germline ends came to 10 bases. Germline values: CDR1 SEHNR, CDR2 FQNEAQ (reference sequence). The CDR3 contains 13 residues.

The rearrangement links TRBV7-9 to TRBJ1-1; no clear D. The sample taken for sequencing was PBMCs. The source is a woman between 18 and 50 years old in good health. This chain's CDR3 is CASSTYLNTEAFF. DNA of the CDR3: TGTGCCAGCTCTACCTACCTGAACACTGAAGCTTTCTTT.